Listed here are 32 T cell receptor beta chains from one sample, sequenced in a study of blood T cell repertoires in COVID-19. The protocol was immunoSEQ multiplex PCR, while the TCRdb copy is restricted to in-frame clones and leaves out a portion. The sample yields 400,000 to 500,000 clones, roughly 90% seen once. Source material: PBMCs or T cells enriched from blood (not recorded which). Source of these receptors: a young woman who had been exposed to COVID-19.

The V call is TRBV3-1 (or the pseudogene TRBV3-2), the J call TRBJ2-5; D is possibly TRBD1 (5 bases). Germline V gene sequence: CDR1 LGHDT, CDR2 YNNKEL (reference sequence). Deletions cut 4 bases from V and 5 bases from J, with 20 bases between. CDR3 size: 16 residues. The CDR3 spells CASSLGSGSVGETQYF. Here the CDR3 DNA reads TGTGCCAGCAGCCTGGGTTCAGGGTCCGTCGGGGAGACCCAGTACTTC.

V gene TRBV4-1 combines with J gene TRBJ2-1; tentative D call: TRBD2 (6 bases). The ends were cut back, 0 bases at V and 5 bases at J, with 14 bases in the middle. Germline values: CDR1 MGHRA, CDR2 YSYEKL. CDR3 length: 16 residues. The CDR3 coding sequence is TGCGCCAGCAGCCAAGATCTCAACGGGGGAAACAATGAGCAGTTCTTC. Amino acids: CASSQDLNGGNNEQFF.

The chain is built from TRBV11-2 and TRBJ1-3, with D unclear. The CDR3 consists of 12 residues. The V end was cut by 4 bases, the J end by 4 bases, with 5 bases between. Germline values: CDR1 SGHAT, CDR2 FQNNGV. Written as DNA, the CDR3 is TGTGCCAGCAGCTCGACAGGAAACACCATATATTTT. The encoded protein is CASSSTGNTIYF.

This rearrangement joins TRBV5-1 to TRBJ2-3, with D perhaps TRBD1 (6 bases). CDR3 length equals 15 residues. Per germline, CDR1 SGHRS and CDR2 YFSETQ. The V and J ends lost 3 bases and 0 bases respectively, with 11 bases between them. The CDR3 nucleotides are TGCGCCAGCAGCTACAGGACAGCCAGCACAGATACGCAGTATTTT. Its protein is CASSYRTASTDTQYF.

The rearrangement uses TRBV6-1 and TRBJ1-2; D remains ambiguous. CDR1 is MNHNS, CDR2 SASEGT, per germline. The ends were cut back, 0 bases at V and 4 bases at J, with 9 bases in the middle. CDR3 length: 14 residues. CDR3: CASSEAGGSYGYTF. The CDR3 DNA follows: TGTGCCAGCAGTGAAGCCGGTGGGAGCTATGGCTACACCTTC.

The chain employs TRBV27 and TRBJ2-7; TRBD1 agrees at 7 bases. V trimming: 0 bases; J trimming: 3 bases; junction bases outside the gene matches: 11. The CDR3 spans 17 residues. Germline lookup yields CDR1 MNHEY and CDR2 SMNVEV (reference sequence). CDR3 nucleotide sequence: TGTGCCAGCAGTTTATCAGGGGGCCCCCTTCTCTACTACGAGCAGTACTTC. Translation: CASSLSGGPLLYYEQYF.

The CDR3 region is CASSRTDESSTDTQYF. In DNA form, the CDR3 reads TGTGCCAGCAGCAGGACAGATGAATCTAGCACAGATACGCAGTATTTT. The chain is built from TRBV6-4 and TRBJ2-3; D is perhaps TRBD1 (6 bases). Germline lookup yields CDR1 MRHNA and CDR2 SNTAGT. Trimming removed 6 bases at V and 0 bases at J, with 16 bases between. The CDR3 is 16 residues long.

V gene TRBV24-1 combines with J gene TRBJ1-5; no definite D call. CDR1 is KGHDR, CDR2 SFDVKD, per germline. The CDR3 consists of 17 residues. V was pared by 3 bases and J by 0 bases, with 14 bases between. This chain's CDR3 is CATSDGRERYSNQPQHF. CDR3 bases: TGTGCCACCAGTGATGGACGGGAGAGATATAGCAATCAGCCCCAGCATTTT.

This chain links TRBV6-5 with TRBJ2-1; TRBD2 is a possible D gene (5 bases). Trimming pared 6 bases from V and 6 bases from J, leaving 18 bases between. Germline CDR1 and CDR2: MNHEY and SVGAGI. The CDR3 has 15 amino acids. The CDR3 region has the DNA TGTGCCAGCAGCCCATTCCCCTCTGCGGGCAATGAGCAGTTCTTC. Its translation: CASSPFPSAGNEQFF.

The gene calls are TRBV5-1 and TRBJ1-2; no clear D gene. The germline V gene has CDR1 SGHRS and CDR2 YFSETQ. The CDR3 sequence is 12 residues long. The ends were cut back, 7 bases at V and 5 bases at J, with 12 bases in the middle. CDR3 sequence: CASRTGVYGYTF. The CDR3 DNA is TGCGCCAGCCGGACCGGGGTTTATGGCTACACCTTC.

The chain joins TRBV19 to TRBJ2-7; 7 positions match TRBD1. Per germline, CDR1 LNHDA and CDR2 SQIVND (reference sequence). This CDR3 is built from 12 residues. J lost 6 bases, V lost 3 bases, and 2 bases had no gene match. The CDR3 here is CASSMTGREQYF. In DNA form, the CDR3 reads TGTGCCAGTAGTATGACAGGGCGCGAGCAGTACTTC.

This clone has more than one count but fewer than ten. The CDR3 nucleotides are TGTGCCATGGCTAGCGGGAGAGGTTCGAACACCGGGGAGCTGTTTTTT. It yields the protein CAMASGRGSNTGELFF. This chain links TRBV10-3 with TRBJ2-2, with 10 bases identical to TRBD2. Germline-derived CDR1 and CDR2 are ENHRY and SYGVKD. V shed 9 bases and J 0 bases; nucleotides not matched to a gene: 7. The CDR3 extends over 16 amino acids.

Details on this clone: One end of the junction is discordant with germline, which a read error may explain. The chain carries TRBV5-1 and TRBJ2-6, with TRBD2 identical over 9 bases. The CDR3 is 20 amino acids. CDR1 is SGHRS, CDR2 YFSETQ, per germline. CDR3 bases: TGCGCCCGCAGCTTGGGGTTGCGGCGCGGGGGGGCCTCTGGGGCCAACGTCCTGACTTTC. Encoded protein: CARSLGLRRGGASGANVLTF.

About this clone itself: The sample holds other DNA sequences that translate to the same CDR3. The rearrangement joins TRBV28 to TRBJ1-1; a weak D match, TRBD1 (5 bases). Per germline, CDR1 MDHEN and CDR2 SYDVKM. CDR3 length: 11 residues. V lost 2 bases and J 11 bases, leaving 9 bases between the germline ends. The CDR3 nucleotides are TGTGCCAGCAGTTTAGGACACGGGGCTTTCTTT. This codes for CASSLGHGAFF.

The V and J genes are TRBV3-1 (or the pseudogene TRBV3-2) and TRBJ1-1, with 7 bases fitting TRBD1. Germline-derived CDR1 and CDR2 are LGHDT and YNNKEL (reference sequence). There are 18 residues in the CDR3. V gave up 0 bases and J gave up 5 bases; unmatched junction bases: 15. The DNA for the CDR3 is TGTGCCAGCAGCCAAGATTGGTTCTCTGAGGGGGCGAGTACTGAAGCTTTCTTT. Amino acid sequence: CASSQDWFSEGASTEAFF.

This clone was observed once. Germline is not matched at one junction end, which may reflect a read error. The chain is built from TRBV7-7 and TRBJ1-5, with 9 nucleotides matching TRBD1. From germline, CDR1 is SSHAT and CDR2 FNYEAQ (reference sequence). This CDR3 region has 16 residues. CDR3 in amino acids: CASSLGGTGSDQPQHF. DNA of the CDR3: TGTGCTAGCAGCTTAGGCGGGACAGGGTCTGACCAGCCCCAGCATTTT. The whole variable domain, filled in from reference TRBV7-7 and TRBJ1-5, reads GAGVSQSPRYKVTKRGQDVTLRCDPISSHATLYWYQQALGQGPEFLTYFNYEAQPDKSGLPSDRFSAERPEGSISTLTIQRTEQRDSAMYRCASSLGGTGSDQPQHFGDGTRLSIL.

The rearrangement joins TRBV10-1 to TRBJ1-1; D is unresolved. V was trimmed by 0 bases and J by 1 base, leaving 3 bases between them. Per the germline V gene, CDR1 is WNHNN and CDR2 is SYGVQD (reference sequence). This CDR3 has 13 amino acids. DNA of the CDR3: TGCGCCAGCAGTGAGTCCTGGAACACTGAAGCTTTCTTT. It encodes CASSESWNTEAFF.

The V and J genes are TRBV7-3 and TRBJ1-3; no reliable D call. The germline V gene encodes CDR1 SGHTA and CDR2 FQGTGA. The CDR3 runs to 15 residues. V gave up 1 base and J gave up 0 bases, with 7 bases separating them. CDR3 nucleotide sequence: TGTGCCAGCAGCTTAAGACACGACTCTGGAAACACCATATATTTT. This encodes CASSLRHDSGNTIYF.

V and J are TRBV28 and TRBJ2-7; D possibly corresponds to TRBD1 (6 bases). CDR3 length equals 15 residues. The germline CDR1 and CDR2 sequences are MDHEN and SYDVKM. V gave up 6 bases and J gave up 6 bases, with 21 bases separating them. The CDR3 is CASSEGVRTFFEQYF. The CDR3 nucleotides are TGTGCCAGCAGCGAGGGGGTGCGGACGTTCTTCGAGCAGTACTTC.

The rearrangement uses TRBV5-5 and TRBJ1-2, with 8 bases lining up with TRBD1. Losses at the gene ends were 1 base for V and 7 bases for J; bases not matched to a gene: 12. The CDR3 extends over 16 amino acids. Germline V gene lookup returns CDR1 SGHKS and CDR2 YYEKEE (reference sequence). In nucleotides, the CDR3 is TGTGCCAGCAGCTTGAGGCGTGGGACAGGTTTCTTTGGCTACACCTTC. Protein: CASSLRRGTGFFGYTF.

As regards this clone: The junction shows a germline mismatch at one end, possibly a read error. The rearrangement links TRBV7-7 to TRBJ2-2, with 7 nucleotides matching TRBD1. This CDR3 comprises 16 residues. CDR1 and CDR2 from the germline V gene are SSHAT and FNYEAQ (reference sequence). The CDR3 reads CASSAAGTANTGELFF. As DNA, the CDR3 is TGTGCTAGCAGCGCAGCCGGGACAGCGAACACCGGGGAGCTGTTTTTT.

This chain joins TRBV7-4 and TRBJ2-7; a possible D gene is TRBD2 (5 bases). V dropped 2 bases and J dropped 2 bases, with 16 bases sitting between them. Germline lookup yields CDR1 SGHVT and CDR2 SQSDAQ. CDR3 length: 16 amino acids. The CDR3 bases are TGTGCCAGCAGCTTATTGGGTGAGCGGTCCGCCTACGAGCAGTACTTC. Translating gives CASSLLGERSAYEQYF.

The J gene is TRBJ2-7, the V gene TRBV27; the match to TRBD2 covers 11 bases. The germline gives CDR1 MNHEY, CDR2 SMNVEV (reference sequence). V was clipped by 8 bases and J by 0 bases; unmatched bases: 9. CDR3 length equals 16 residues. This chain's CDR3 is CASGVGTSGSSYEQYF. The CDR3 coding sequence is TGTGCCAGCGGGGTTGGTACTAGCGGGAGCTCCTACGAGCAGTACTTC.

The chain couples TRBV13 to TRBJ1-5; D call uncertain. V was cut by 5 bases and J by 4 bases, with 6 bases left in between. Per the germline V gene, CDR1 is PRHDT and CDR2 is FYEKMQ (reference sequence). The CDR3 spans 12 residues. This chain's CDR3 is CASSRGNQPQHF. As DNA, the CDR3 is TGTGCCAGCAGCCGGGGAAATCAGCCCCAGCATTTT.

This chain uses TRBV11-2 with TRBJ1-6; the D is unclear. The CDR3 is 13 residues long. Trimming left V 8 bases short and J 13 bases short, with 18 bases between. The germline CDR1 and CDR2 sequences are SGHAT and FQNNGV. The CDR3 protein is CASSDGTVLPLHF. The CDR3 DNA sequence: TGTGCCAGCTCCGACGGCACAGTCCTCCCCCTCCACTTT.

V and J are TRBV7-9 and TRBJ1-6; D is perhaps TRBD1 (5 bases). V was cut by 2 bases and J by 8 bases, with 10 bases left in between. The V gene's germline CDR1 is SEHNR and CDR2 FQNEAQ (reference sequence). This CDR3 contains 14 residues. The CDR3 DNA reads TGTGCCAGCAGCTTAACCAGGGAGGATTCACCCCTCCACTTT. Residues: CASSLTREDSPLHF.

In DNA, the CDR3 is TGTGCCAGCAGCTTAGAGGGTAGCGGGAGATATGGGGAGCAGTTCTTC. This sequence encodes CASSLEGSGRYGEQFF. The V and J genes are TRBV7-2 and TRBJ2-1; the match to TRBD2 covers 9 bases. The CDR3 spans 16 residues. Germline trimming cut 1 base from V and 10 bases from J; bases unmatched to any gene: 11. Germline loops: CDR1 SGHTA, CDR2 FQGNSA. Supplemented by reference TRBV7-2 and TRBJ2-1, the full variable domain reads GAGVSQSPSNKVTEKGKDVELRCDPISGHTALYWYRQSLGQGLEFLIYFQGNSAPDKSGLPSDRFSAERTGGSVSTLTIQRTQQEDSAVYLCASSLEGSGRYGEQFFGPGTRLTVL.

The CDR3, as DNA: TGTGCCAGCAGTGAAAGTGCCTTCGCCAGGGGGTGGGATACGCAGTATTTT. Translating gives CASSESAFARGWDTQYF. The chain couples TRBV6-1 to TRBJ2-3, with 7 bases fitting TRBD1. J gave up 6 bases and V 2 bases, and 14 bases lay outside the gene matches. Germline values: CDR1 MNHNS, CDR2 SASEGT. This CDR3 comprises 17 residues.

This clone was found once. V is TRBV7-2 and J is TRBJ2-5; 9 bases are shared with TRBD2. Per the germline V gene, CDR1 is SGHTA and CDR2 is FQGNSA. Germline trimming cut 5 bases from V and 2 bases from J; bases unmatched to any gene: 6. The CDR3 has 15 amino acids. The CDR3 region is CASSLSGGQQETQYF. The CDR3 nucleotides are TGTGCCAGCAGCCTCAGCGGGGGGCAACAAGAGACCCAGTACTTC.

V gene TRBV7-9 combines with J gene TRBJ1-5; 9 bases match TRBD1. J was trimmed by 2 bases and V by 5 bases; bases with no gene match: 4. Per the germline V gene, CDR1 is SEHNR and CDR2 is FQNEAQ (reference sequence). The CDR3 has 15 amino acids. The CDR3 reads CASSRDRDGNQPQHF. CDR3 nucleotide sequence: TGTGCCAGCAGCCGGGACAGGGATGGCAATCAGCCCCAGCATTTT.

The gene calls are TRBV7-6 and TRBJ2-6; D ambiguous. The CDR3 has 16 amino acids. Germline V lookup: CDR1 SGHVS, CDR2 FNYEAQ. Trimming removed 6 bases from V and 0 bases from J, with 12 bases in between. The DNA of the CDR3 is TGTGCCAGCAGTTTCGGTCGAAGCTCTGGGGCCAACGTCCTGACTTTC. Amino acid sequence: CASSFGRSSGANVLTF.

The genes are TRBV4-3 and TRBJ2-7; D is undetermined. V was pared by 0 bases and J by 2 bases, with 11 bases between. Germline CDR1 LGHNA, CDR2 YSLEER. The CDR3 is 15 amino acids. The CDR3 sequence is CASSQDNTLAYEQYF. CDR3 nucleotides: TGCGCCAGCAGCCAAGATAACACCTTGGCCTACGAGCAGTACTTC.